The clone carrying this T cell receptor beta chain was observed a handful of times. Its antigen is not known. TCRdb re-analysed the reads in MiXCR, keeping a single row per CDR3 protein. The sample carries under 300,000 distinct CDR3 sequences, 22% recorded once. J lost 5 bases, V lost 6 bases, and 13 bases had no gene match. This CDR3 has 16 amino acids. The germline CDR1 and CDR2 sequences are MDHEN and SYDVKM. The data were taken from a study of T cell repertoires in cytomegalovirus infection. Regarding the study as a whole: Cumulative frequency (of public TCR beta family members) identified carriers of CMV plus the relevant HLA.

This sequence was found in a human donor in good health (CMV status not recorded). Some clones in this sample may be carry-over from other donors' samples. This chain joins TRBV28 and TRBJ2-5, with TRBD1 identical over 9 bases. Specimen: cultured PBMCs, collected from culture after CMV antigen stimulation. This CDR3 is CASSLNTGTGRETQYF. The CDR3 coding sequence is TGTGCCAGCAGCCTAAACACCGGGACAGGGCGGGAGACCCAGTACTTC.